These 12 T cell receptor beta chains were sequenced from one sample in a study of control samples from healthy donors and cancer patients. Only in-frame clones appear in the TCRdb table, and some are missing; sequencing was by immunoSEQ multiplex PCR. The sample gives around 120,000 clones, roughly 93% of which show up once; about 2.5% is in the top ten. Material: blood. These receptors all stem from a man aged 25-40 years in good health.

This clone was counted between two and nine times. CDR3 sequence (DNA): TGTGCCACCAGCAGCGATAGCGGGGGGGCCACTGAGCAGTTCTTC. Protein product: CATSSDSGGATEQFF. This chain uses TRBV15 with TRBJ2-1; 11 nucleotides match TRBD2. Trimming cost V 3 bases and J 9 bases; bases outside gene matches: 7. CDR1 is LNHNV and CDR2 is YYDKDF in the germline V gene (reference sequence). This CDR3 contains 15 residues.

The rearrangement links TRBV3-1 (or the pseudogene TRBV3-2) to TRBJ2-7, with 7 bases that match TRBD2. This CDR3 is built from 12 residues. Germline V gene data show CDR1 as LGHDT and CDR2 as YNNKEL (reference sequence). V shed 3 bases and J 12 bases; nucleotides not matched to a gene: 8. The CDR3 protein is CASSHQGGERYF. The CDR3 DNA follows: TGTGCCAGCAGCCACCAGGGAGGGGAACGGTACTTC.

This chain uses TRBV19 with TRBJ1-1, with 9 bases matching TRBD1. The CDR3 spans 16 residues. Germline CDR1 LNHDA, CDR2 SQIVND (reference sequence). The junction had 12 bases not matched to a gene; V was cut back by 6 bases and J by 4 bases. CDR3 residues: CASRTGTGSTGTEAFF. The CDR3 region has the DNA TGTGCCAGTAGGACCGGGACAGGGAGTACCGGCACTGAAGCTTTCTTT. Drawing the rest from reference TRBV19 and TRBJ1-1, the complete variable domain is DGGITQSPKYLFRKEGQNVTLSCEQNLNHDAMYWYRQDPGQGLRLIYYSQIVNDFQKGDIAEGYSVSREKKESFPLTVTSAQKNPTAFYLCASRTGTGSTGTEAFFGQGTRLTVV.

CDR3 nucleotides: TGTGCCTGGAGTGTACGGAAGCGGGGGGGCCTAAATGAGCAGTTCTTC. This translates into CAWSVRKRGGLNEQFF. The chain joins TRBV30 to TRBJ2-1, with TRBD2 identical over 10 bases. Looked up from germline, CDR1 is GTSNPN and CDR2 is SVGIG (reference sequence). J was trimmed by 7 bases and V by 0 bases; bases with no gene match: 9. The CDR3 runs to 16 residues.

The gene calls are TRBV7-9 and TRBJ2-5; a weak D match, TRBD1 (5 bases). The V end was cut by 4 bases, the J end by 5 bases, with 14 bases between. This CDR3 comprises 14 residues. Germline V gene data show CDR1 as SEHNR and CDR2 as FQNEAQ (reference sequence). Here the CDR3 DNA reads TGTGCCAGCAGCTCCCAGGGTTCCAGGGAGACCCAGTACTTC. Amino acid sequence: CASSSQGSRETQYF.

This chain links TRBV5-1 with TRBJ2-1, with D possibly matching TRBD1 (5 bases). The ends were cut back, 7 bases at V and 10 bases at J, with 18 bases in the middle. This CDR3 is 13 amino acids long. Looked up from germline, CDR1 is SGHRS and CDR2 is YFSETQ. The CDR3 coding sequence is TGCGCCAGCCTGGGGCGTGGGGCTACCGAGCAGTTCTTC. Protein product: CASLGRGATEQFF.

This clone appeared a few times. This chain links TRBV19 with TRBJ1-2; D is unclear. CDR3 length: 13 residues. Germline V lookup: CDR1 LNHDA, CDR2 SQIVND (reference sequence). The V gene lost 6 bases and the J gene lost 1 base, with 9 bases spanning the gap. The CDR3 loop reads CASSRGGNYGYTF. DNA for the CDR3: TGTGCCAGTAGCCGGGGAGGTAACTATGGCTACACCTTC.

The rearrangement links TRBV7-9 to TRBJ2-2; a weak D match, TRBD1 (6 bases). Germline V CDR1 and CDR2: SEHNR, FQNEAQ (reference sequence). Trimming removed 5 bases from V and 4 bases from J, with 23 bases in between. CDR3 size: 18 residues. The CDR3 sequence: CASSRIPGTMLGTGELFF. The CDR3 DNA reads TGTGCCAGCAGCCGCATCCCCGGGACAATGCTCGGCACCGGGGAGCTGTTTTTT.

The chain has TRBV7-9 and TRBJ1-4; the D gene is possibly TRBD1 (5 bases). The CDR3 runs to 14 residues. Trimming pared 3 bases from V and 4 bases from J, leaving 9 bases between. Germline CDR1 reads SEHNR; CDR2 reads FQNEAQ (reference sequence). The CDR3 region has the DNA TGTGCCAGCAGCTTTTGGGGGATTAATGAAAAACTGTTTTTT. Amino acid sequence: CASSFWGINEKLFF.

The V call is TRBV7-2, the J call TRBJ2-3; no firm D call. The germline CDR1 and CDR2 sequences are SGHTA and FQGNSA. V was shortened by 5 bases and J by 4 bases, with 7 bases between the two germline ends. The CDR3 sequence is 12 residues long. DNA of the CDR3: TGTGCCAGCAGCCCGAGTTCAGATACGCAGTATTTT. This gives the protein CASSPSSDTQYF.

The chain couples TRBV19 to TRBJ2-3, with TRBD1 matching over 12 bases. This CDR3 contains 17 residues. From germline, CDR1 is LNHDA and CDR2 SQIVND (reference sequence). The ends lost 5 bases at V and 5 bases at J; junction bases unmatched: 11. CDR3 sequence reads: CASSPRDRGRSVDTQYF. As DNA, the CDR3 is TGTGCCAGTAGTCCCCGGGACAGGGGGCGATCGGTAGATACGCAGTATTTT. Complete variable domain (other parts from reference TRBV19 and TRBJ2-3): DGGITQSPKYLFRKEGQNVTLSCEQNLNHDAMYWYRQDPGQGLRLIYYSQIVNDFQKGDIAEGYSVSREKKESFPLTVTSAQKNPTAFYLCASSPRDRGRSVDTQYFGPGTRLTVL.

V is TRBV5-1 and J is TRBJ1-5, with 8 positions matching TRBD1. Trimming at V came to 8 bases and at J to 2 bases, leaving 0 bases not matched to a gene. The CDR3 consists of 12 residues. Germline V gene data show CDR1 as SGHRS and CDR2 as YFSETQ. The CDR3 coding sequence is TGCGCCAGGGACAGGGGCAATCAGCCCCAGCATTTT. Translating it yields CARDRGNQPQHF.